This TCR beta chain was found in a study of blood T cell repertoires in COVID-19. Study-wide background: T cells, B-cell-depleted T cells, or PBMCs provided the cDNA or gDNA that served as material.

Germline lookup yields CDR1 LNHDA and CDR2 SQIVND (reference sequence). With 0 bases removed from V and 5 bases from J, the gap between germline ends came to 13 bases. The CDR3 is made up of 16 amino acids. Here immunoSEQ multiplex PCR was the method, and the copy in TCRdb shows in-frame clones only, minus some. The table lists a few hundred thousand clones, about 90% of them singletons. The V call is TRBV19, the J call TRBJ2-2, with D uncertain. The source of this sequence is a woman in her 30s who had recovered from COVID-19. Sequenced input: PBMCs or T cells enriched from blood (not recorded which). CDR3 amino acids: CASSIEATRKTGELFF. CDR3 in DNA: TGTGCCAGTAGTATAGAGGCGACACGGAAGACCGGGGAGCTGTTTTTT. The full variable domain, completed using reference TRBV19 and TRBJ2-2, is DGGITQSPKYLFRKEGQNVTLSCEQNLNHDAMYWYRQDPGQGLRLIYYSQIVNDFQKGDIAEGYSVSREKKESFPLTVTSAQKNPTAFYLCASSIEATRKTGELFFGEGSRLTVL.